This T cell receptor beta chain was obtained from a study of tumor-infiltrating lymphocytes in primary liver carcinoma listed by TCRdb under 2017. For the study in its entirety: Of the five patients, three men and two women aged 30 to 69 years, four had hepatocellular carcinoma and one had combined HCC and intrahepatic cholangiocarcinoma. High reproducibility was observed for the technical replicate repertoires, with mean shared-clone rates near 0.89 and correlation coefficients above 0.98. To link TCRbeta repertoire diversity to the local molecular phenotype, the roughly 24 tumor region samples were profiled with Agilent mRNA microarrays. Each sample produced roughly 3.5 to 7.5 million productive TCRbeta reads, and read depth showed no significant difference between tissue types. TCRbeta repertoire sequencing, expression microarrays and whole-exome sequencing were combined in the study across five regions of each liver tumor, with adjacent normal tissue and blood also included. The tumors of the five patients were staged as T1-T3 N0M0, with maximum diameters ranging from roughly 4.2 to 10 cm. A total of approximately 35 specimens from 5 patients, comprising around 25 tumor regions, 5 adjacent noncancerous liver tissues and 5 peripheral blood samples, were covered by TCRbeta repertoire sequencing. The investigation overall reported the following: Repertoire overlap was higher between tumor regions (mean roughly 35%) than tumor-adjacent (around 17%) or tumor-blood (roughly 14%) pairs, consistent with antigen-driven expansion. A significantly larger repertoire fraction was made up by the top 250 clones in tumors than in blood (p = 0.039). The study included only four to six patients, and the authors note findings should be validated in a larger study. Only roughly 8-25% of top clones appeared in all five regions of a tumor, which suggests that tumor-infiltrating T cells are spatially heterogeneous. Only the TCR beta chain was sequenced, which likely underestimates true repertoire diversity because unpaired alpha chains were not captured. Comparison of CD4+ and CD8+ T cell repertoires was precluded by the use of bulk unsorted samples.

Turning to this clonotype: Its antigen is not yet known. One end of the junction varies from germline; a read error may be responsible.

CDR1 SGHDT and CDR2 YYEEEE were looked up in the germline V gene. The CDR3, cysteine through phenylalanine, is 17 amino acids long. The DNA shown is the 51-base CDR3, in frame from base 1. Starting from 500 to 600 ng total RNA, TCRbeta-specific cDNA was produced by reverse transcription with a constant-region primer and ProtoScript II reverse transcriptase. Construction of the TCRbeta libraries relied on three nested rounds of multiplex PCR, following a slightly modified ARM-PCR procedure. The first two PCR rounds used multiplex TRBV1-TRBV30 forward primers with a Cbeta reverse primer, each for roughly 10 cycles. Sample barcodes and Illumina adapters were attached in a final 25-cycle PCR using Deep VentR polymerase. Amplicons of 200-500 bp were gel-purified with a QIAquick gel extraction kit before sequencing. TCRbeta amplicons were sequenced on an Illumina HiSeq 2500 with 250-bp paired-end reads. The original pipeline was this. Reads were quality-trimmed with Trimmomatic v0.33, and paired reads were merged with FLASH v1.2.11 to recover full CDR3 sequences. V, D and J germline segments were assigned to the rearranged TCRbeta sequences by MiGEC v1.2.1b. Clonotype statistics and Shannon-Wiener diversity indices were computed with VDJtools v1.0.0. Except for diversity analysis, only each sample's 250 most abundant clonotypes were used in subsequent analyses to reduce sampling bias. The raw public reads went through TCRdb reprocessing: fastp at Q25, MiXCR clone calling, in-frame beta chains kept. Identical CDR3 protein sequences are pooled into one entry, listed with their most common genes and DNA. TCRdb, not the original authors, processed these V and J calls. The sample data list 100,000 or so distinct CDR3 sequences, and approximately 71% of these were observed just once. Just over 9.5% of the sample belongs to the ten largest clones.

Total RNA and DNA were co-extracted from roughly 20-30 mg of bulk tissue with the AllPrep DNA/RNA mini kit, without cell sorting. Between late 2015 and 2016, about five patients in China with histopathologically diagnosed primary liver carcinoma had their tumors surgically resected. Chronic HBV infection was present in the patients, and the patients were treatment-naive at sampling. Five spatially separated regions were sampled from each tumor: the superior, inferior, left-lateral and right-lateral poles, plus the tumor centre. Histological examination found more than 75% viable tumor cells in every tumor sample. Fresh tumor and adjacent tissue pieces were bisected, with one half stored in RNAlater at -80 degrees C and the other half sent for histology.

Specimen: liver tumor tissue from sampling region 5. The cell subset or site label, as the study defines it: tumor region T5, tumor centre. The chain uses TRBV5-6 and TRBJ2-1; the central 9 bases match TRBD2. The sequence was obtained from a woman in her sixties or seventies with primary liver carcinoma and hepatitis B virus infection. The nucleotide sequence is TGTGCCAGCAACTTGCACCCCCCTTGGAGTAGCGGGAGAGGGCAGTTCTTC. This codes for CASNLHPPWSSGRGQFF.